This TCR beta chain was obtained from a study of CD8+ T cells in alopecia areata. The CDR3 length is 12 residues. Germline loops: CDR1 GTSNPN, CDR2 SVGIG (reference sequence). V lost 2 bases to trimming and J lost 0 bases, with 4 bases between them. The authors extracted RNA and reverse transcribed it into cDNA as the sequencing template. Using immunoSEQ multiplex PCR, the repertoire was profiled, and TCRdb retains in-frame clones only, with some absent. This sample has 150,000 or so clones, with about three fifths found just once. This clone was seen a handful of times. Indicated treatment: oral pan-JAK inhibitor, 5-10 mg twice daily.

Source: CD4+ T cells sorted from blood, taken at week 4, from a patient treated with tofacitinib. This chain uses TRBV30 with TRBJ1-1; D gene ambiguous. This sequence originates from a human donor with alopecia areata. The CDR3 sequence: CAWSRMNTEAFF. DNA for the CDR3: TGTGCCTGGAGTCGAATGAACACTGAAGCTTTCTTT.